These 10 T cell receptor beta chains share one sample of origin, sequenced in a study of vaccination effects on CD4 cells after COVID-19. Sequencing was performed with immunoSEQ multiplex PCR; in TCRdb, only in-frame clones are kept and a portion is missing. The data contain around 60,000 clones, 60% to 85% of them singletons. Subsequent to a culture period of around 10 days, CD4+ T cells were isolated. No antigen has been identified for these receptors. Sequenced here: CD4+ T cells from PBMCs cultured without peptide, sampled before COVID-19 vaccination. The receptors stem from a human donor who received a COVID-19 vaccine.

DNA of the CDR3: TGTGCCAGTTTTGAGGGGGGTCACAATCAGCCCCAGCATTTT. Protein: CASFEGGHNQPQHF. V is TRBV6-5 and J is TRBJ1-5, with D possibly matching TRBD1 (6 bases). Trimming cost V 9 bases and J 3 bases, with 15 bases left between them. The CDR3 totals 14 residues. Germline V gene lookup returns CDR1 MNHEY and CDR2 SVGAGI.

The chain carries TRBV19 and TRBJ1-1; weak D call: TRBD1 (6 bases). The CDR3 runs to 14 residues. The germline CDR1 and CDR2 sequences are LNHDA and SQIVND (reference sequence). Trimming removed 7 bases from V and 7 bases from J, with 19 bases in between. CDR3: CASTMQGGGGEAFF. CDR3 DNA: TGTGCCAGTACCATGCAAGGAGGGGGGGGTGAAGCTTTCTTT.

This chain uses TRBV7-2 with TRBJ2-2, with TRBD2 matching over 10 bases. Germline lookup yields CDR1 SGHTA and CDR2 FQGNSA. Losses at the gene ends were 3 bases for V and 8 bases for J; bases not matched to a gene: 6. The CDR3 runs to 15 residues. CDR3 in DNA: TGTGCCAGCAGCTTTCAGCCTAGCGGGGGAGGGGAGCTGTTTTTT. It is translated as CASSFQPSGGGELFF.

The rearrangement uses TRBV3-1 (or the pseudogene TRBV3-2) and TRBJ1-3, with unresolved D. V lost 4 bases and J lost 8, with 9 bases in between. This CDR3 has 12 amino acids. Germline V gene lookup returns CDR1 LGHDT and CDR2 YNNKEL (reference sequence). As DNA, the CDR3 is TGTGCCAGCAGCCCTAAGGAAGACACCATATATTTT. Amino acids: CASSPKEDTIYF.

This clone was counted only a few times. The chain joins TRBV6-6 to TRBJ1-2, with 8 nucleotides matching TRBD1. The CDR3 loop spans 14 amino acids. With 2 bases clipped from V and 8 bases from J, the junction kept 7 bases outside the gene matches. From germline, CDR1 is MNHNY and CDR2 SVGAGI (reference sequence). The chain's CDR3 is CASSYSGQGRGYTF. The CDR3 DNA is TGTGCCAGCAGTTACAGCGGACAGGGACGAGGCTACACCTTC.

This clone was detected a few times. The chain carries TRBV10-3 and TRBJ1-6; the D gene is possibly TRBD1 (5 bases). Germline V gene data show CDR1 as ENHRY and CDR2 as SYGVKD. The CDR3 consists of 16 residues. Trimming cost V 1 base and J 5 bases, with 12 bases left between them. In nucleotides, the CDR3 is TGTGCCATCAGTGAGTTTGGGGGGGATAATAATTCACCCCTCCACTTT. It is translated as CAISEFGGDNNSPLHF.

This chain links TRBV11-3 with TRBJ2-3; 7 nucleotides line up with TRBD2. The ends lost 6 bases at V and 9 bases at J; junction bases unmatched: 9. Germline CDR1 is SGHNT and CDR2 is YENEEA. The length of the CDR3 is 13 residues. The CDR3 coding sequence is TGTGCCAGCAGTCAAACTAGCGTGGGCACGCAGTATTTT. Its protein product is CASSQTSVGTQYF. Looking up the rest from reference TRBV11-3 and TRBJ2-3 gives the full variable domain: EAGVVQSPRYKIIEKKQPVAFWCNPISGHNTLYWYLQNLGQGPELLIRYENEEAVDDSQLPKDRFSAERLKGVDSTLKIQPAELGDSAVYLCASSQTSVGTQYFGPGTRLTVL.

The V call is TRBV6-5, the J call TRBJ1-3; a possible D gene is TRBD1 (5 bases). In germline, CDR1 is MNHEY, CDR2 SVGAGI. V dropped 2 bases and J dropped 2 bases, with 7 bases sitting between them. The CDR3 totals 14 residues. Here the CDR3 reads CASSYGGTGNTIYF. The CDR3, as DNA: TGTGCCAGCAGTTACGGGGGGACTGGAAACACCATATATTTT.

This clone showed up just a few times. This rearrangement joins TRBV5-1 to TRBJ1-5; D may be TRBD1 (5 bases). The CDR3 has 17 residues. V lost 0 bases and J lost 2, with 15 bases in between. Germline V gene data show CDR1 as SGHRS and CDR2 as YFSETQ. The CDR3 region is CASSLGVGAGGNQPQHF. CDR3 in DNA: TGCGCCAGCAGCTTGGGGGTGGGCGCGGGGGGCAATCAGCCCCAGCATTTT.

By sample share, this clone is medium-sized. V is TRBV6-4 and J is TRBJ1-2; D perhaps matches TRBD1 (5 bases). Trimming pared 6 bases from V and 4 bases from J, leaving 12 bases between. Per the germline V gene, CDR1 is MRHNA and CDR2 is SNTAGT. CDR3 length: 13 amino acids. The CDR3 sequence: CASRATASYGYTF. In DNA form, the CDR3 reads TGTGCCAGCAGGGCGACAGCCAGCTATGGCTACACCTTC.